This T cell receptor (beta chain) was identified in a study of technical replicates of blood from four donors. V lost 2 bases and J lost 0, with 11 bases in between. The germline CDR1 and CDR2 sequences are LNHDA and SQIVND (reference sequence). The CDR3 has 16 residues. Here immunoSEQ multiplex PCR was the method, and the copy in TCRdb shows in-frame clones only, minus some. The data show approximately 94,000 clones, less than 96% seen once. The clonotype was recovered from a human donor in good health. Sequenced: T cells isolated from PBMCs. The rearrangement uses TRBV19 and TRBJ1-3; a weak D match, TRBD1 (6 bases). This CDR3 reads CASSIPTDSSGNTIYF. In DNA form, the CDR3 reads TGTGCCAGTAGTATACCGACGGACAGCTCTGGAAACACCATATATTTT.